This TCR beta chain appears in the sequencing data of a study of PD-1 blockade in classical Hodgkin lymphoma. Relapse was seen in all patients after autologous stem cell transplantation, and brentuximab vedotin exposure was variable. Complete response, partial response or progressive disease was recorded as best response. Sequenced by immunoSEQ multiplex PCR; TCRdb stores in-frame clones only, minus some. The sample gives 150,000 or so clones, about 78% of which show up once; over 7.5% is in the top ten. Findings of the study overall: Baseline TCR diversity was reportedly lower in newly diagnosed patients than in healthy donors. It was reported as lower still in relapsed/refractory patients. There was a significant rise in CD4+ TCR diversity by C4D1, with no such rise for CD8+. The diversity seen at baseline in complete responders resembled that of newly diagnosed patients.

Remarks on this clone: Its target is not known.

V lost 5 bases to trimming and J lost 8 bases; unmatched junction nucleotides: 10. This CDR3 is built from 15 residues. Germline CDR1 and CDR2: SGHNT and YENEEA. V and J are TRBV11-3 and TRBJ2-2, with TRBD1 identical over 8 bases. The TCR sequence derives from a human donor with classical Hodgkin lymphoma. The material was peripheral blood mononuclear cells (PBMCs), obtained before the second cycle of nivolumab. The CDR3 loop is CASSPRDRSPGELFF. CDR3 in DNA: TGTGCCAGCAGCCCAAGGGACAGGTCTCCGGGGGAGCTGTTTTTT.